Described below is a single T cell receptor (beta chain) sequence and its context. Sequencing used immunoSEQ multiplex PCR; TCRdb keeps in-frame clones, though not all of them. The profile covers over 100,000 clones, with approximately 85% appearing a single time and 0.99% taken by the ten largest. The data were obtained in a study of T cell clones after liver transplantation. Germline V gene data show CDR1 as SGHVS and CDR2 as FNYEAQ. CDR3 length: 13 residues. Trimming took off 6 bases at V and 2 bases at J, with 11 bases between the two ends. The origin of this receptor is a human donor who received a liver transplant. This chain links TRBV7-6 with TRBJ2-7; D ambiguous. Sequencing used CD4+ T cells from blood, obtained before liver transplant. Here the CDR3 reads CASSSYGAYEQYF. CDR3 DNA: TGTGCCAGCAGTTCGTACGGCGCCTACGAGCAGTACTTC.